This record covers a single T cell receptor (beta chain). This sample is part of a study of Ad26.COV2.S vaccination and SARS-CoV-2 variants. TCRdb's table, derived via immunoSEQ multiplex PCR, lists solely in-frame clones and lacks some. Of a few hundred thousand clones listed, around nine tenths are singletons. V was cut by 2 bases and J by 0 bases, with 7 bases left in between. Germline assignment: CDR1 SEHNR and CDR2 FQNEAQ (reference sequence). The CDR3 covers 15 residues. Treatment noted: about 20 received Ad26.COV2.S at low or high dose, single or two shots; roughly five received placebo; per-sample allocation not given. Samples analyzed were those drawn on day 63 after the first vaccine or placebo injection.

This receptor was identified in a person aged 18-60 years who received the Ad26.COV2.S COVID-19 vaccine or a placebo. The V call is TRBV7-9, the J call TRBJ1-4, with unresolved D. The material was peripheral blood, obtained in a trial of Ad26.COV2.S vaccine versus placebo. CDR3 bases: TGTGCCAGCAGCTTAAGTCAGACAACTAATGAAAAACTGTTTTTT. Protein: CASSLSQTTNEKLFF.